These T cell receptor beta chains were read from a single sample in a study of long-term antiretroviral therapy in people with HIV. TCRdb's copy holds only in-frame clones and misses some; the assay was immunoSEQ multiplex PCR. The sample carries tens of thousands of clones, roughly 84% recorded once. Sample: unsorted PBMCs, taken about 2.5 years after starting antiretroviral therapy. The source of these receptors is a man aged 40-55 years with HIV. CDR3s include the opening cysteine and the closing phenylalanine or tryptophan.

TRBV25-1 | CASSDVRSSYNEQFF
TRBV5-8 | CASSSGDPREETQYF
TRBV6-1 | CASRWVPYEQYF
TRBV5-1 | CASSSDGGGNEQFF
TRBV5-1 | CASSSNTGELFF
TRBV6-1 | CASHPGADNYGYTF
TRBV9 | CASSVKDRVGEQYF
TRBV7-9 | CASSSDEGASRYEQYF
TRBV6-5 | CASSGFGTQETQYF
TRBV15 | CATSRERYYEQYF
TRBV5-4 | CASSLTQMNTEAFF
TRBV6-6 | CASSYPGEGGLGYTF
TRBV5-1 | CASSLVGQGLYEQYF
TRBV18 | CASSPRTGEGEAFF
TRBV11-3 | CASSLVARQGTPYNEQFF
TRBV27 | CASGLTGVYEQYF
TRBV27 | CASSPGQGFYEQYF
TRBV9 | CASSVGGKGANYGYTF
TRBV7-2 | CASSLATLSSYEQYF
TRBV10-3 | CAISEWGRPDTEAFF
TRBV19 | CASSIGTAQARRKEKLFF
TRBV25-1 | CASSEGTSGNNEQFF
TRBV29-1 | CSVEDPGQGISYEQYF
TRBV18 | CASSPADEQYF
TRBV30 | CAWSVGGRGLGGYTF
TRBV5-4 | CASSPVGDETQYF
TRBV4-3 | CASSQSQGILNTGELFF
TRBV5-4 | CASSDGETQYF
TRBV9 | CASSVAELPSYEQYF
TRBV28 | CASSFDNQPQHF
TRBV5-4 | CASSRTGEETQYF
TRBV13 | CASSVERGTYEQYF
TRBV2 | CASSAEYEQYF
TRBV6-1 | CASSGGGHTEAFF
TRBV6-1 | CASSGESVTTEAFF
TRBV10-2 | CASSRSDYEQYF
TRBV6-5 | CASSYGLGGSYEQYF
TRBV14 | CASSQESGLPYNEQFF
TRBV27 | CASSLTYEQYF
TRBV19 | CASRQAGGLYGYTF
TRBV11-3 | CASSRGQSNTGELFF
TRBV6-5 | CASSQRGEQYF
TRBV5-6 | CASSPGWGDSYEQYF
TRBV14 | CASSQGLVSPEKLFF
TRBV6-9 | CASSYRGRLNTGELFF
TRBV30 | CAWSPASGRVDTQYF
TRBV7-2 | CASSLVAGDTEAFF
TRBV7-9 | CASSALDEQFF
TRBV19 | CASSMAGGAGDEQFF
TRBV4-2 | CASSQESGVDTQYF
TRBV5-6 | CASSPTGDTQYF
TRBV10-1 | CASSESFNSPLHF
TRBV14 | CASSQDMDRGTDTQYF
TRBV2 | CASRVGTAGNTIYF
TRBV7-9 | CASSPAQGGTNEKLFF
TRBV20-1 | CSASDHEQFF
TRBV4-2 | CASSQDIQDPPGEQYF
TRBV10-3 | CAIARGSNQPQHF